This TCR beta chain was observed in a study of control samples from healthy donors and cancer patients (dated by TCRdb to the early 2020s). With regard to this clone: The antigen it binds to is not known. At one end, the junction sequence differs from germline, possibly due to a read error.

CDR1 SNHLY and CDR2 FYNNEI were looked up in the germline V gene. The CDR3 starts with the cysteine, ends with the phenylalanine, and has 18 residues. Only CDR3 DNA remains: 54 bases, in frame from the first base. Library creation used the immunoSEQ multiplex PCR assay. Held by TCRdb, this immuneACCESS table contains in-frame sequences only and omits some clones. Under half of the omission traces to an unresolved V gene where checked; the cause of the rest is unknown. Here the sample has some 110,000 clones; 80% to 90% occur a single time. The ten largest make up approximately 1.1% of the sample. The sequence was obtained from a woman aged 50 to 60 with colorectal cancer. Source material: PBMCs. The rearrangement joined TRBV2 to TRBJ2-2; the junction holds 14 bases that match TRBD2. The CDR3 loop reads CASSGQTSGRAGVGELFF. The DNA is TGTGCCAGCAGTGGGCAGACTAGCGGGAGGGCCGGGGTCGGGGAGTTGTTTTTT.